This TCR beta chain is from a study of blood T cell repertoires in COVID-19. Assay: immunoSEQ multiplex PCR; the TCRdb copy retains only in-frame clones and omits some. This repertoire shows about 210,000 clones, around 81% found once; its top ten account for around 8.9%. This clone was detected only once. Germline CDR1 reads SGHNT; CDR2 reads YENEEA. The germline V and J ends were trimmed by 1 base and 7 bases, with 7 bases remaining between them. CDR3 size: 13 residues. Cohorts were based on clinical histories the participants reported. The chain uses TRBV11-3 and TRBJ2-2; D gene unclear. Sample: PBMCs or T cells enriched from blood (not recorded which). The TCR comes from a woman aged 45-65 years with acute COVID-19. CDR3 DNA: TGTGCCAGCAGCTTAGTATCTAGCGGGGAGCTGTTTTTT. Protein product: CASSLVSSGELFF.